These 13 T cell receptor beta chains originate from one sample sequenced in a study of shared clonotypes between healthy human individuals (dated by TCRdb to the early 2020s). Library preparation used the immunoSEQ multiplex PCR assay. This is the immuneACCESS table as TCRdb keeps it, with only in-frame sequences that have V and J called. A part of the clones is gone; compared with another copy, unresolved V genes explain less than half, and the rest is unexplained. Across this sample there are roughly 2.2 million clones, with about nine tenths seen only once. The biggest ten clones account for around 0.35% of the sample. The sequenced material came from naive CD4+ T cells from PBMCs. According to the study, the label for this sample's cell subset or site signals: CD45RA+ positively selected. These TCRs come from a man between 18 and 35 years old in good health. Some clones in this sample may be carry-over from other donors' samples.

J is TRBJ1-3 and V is TRBV7-9, with unresolved D. V was trimmed by 6 bases and J by 3 bases, leaving 12 bases between them. In germline, CDR1 is SEHNR, CDR2 FQNEAQ (reference sequence). CDR3 length: 14 residues. CDR3 bases: TGTGCCAGCAGAAGTCGGGGAGGTGGAAACACCATATATTTT. Translated, it gives CASRSRGGGNTIYF.

The chain is built from TRBV6-1 and TRBJ1-4; no clear D. Germline loops: CDR1 MNHNS, CDR2 SASEGT. Trimming shortened V by 4 bases and J by 8 bases, and 20 bases separated the two germline ends. This CDR3 has 16 amino acids. The CDR3 bases are TGTGCCAGCAGTGGTGGTTTAATGCCGTTAGGGGAAAAACTGTTTTTT. This gives the protein CASSGGLMPLGEKLFF.

J is TRBJ2-1 and V is TRBV5-1; 10 bases align to TRBD2. The germline CDR1 and CDR2 sequences are SGHRS and YFSETQ. The length of the CDR3 is 16 residues. With 2 bases clipped from V and 2 bases from J, the junction kept 4 bases outside the gene matches. CDR3 coding DNA: TGCGCCAGCAGCTTTAGTCTAGCGGGAGCCTACAATGAGCAGTTCTTC. It specifies CASSFSLAGAYNEQFF. Together with reference TRBV5-1 and TRBJ2-1, the CDR3 gives the full variable domain: KAGVTQTPRYLIKTRGQQVTLSCSPISGHRSVSWYQQTPGQGLQFLFEYFSETQRNKGNFPGRFSGRQFSNSRSEMNVSTLELGDSALYLCASSFSLAGAYNEQFFGPGTRLTVL.

The gene calls are TRBV30 and TRBJ1-1; D may be TRBD1 (6 bases). Germline CDR1 and CDR2: GTSNPN and SVGIG (reference sequence). This CDR3 has 14 residues. The V end lost 3 bases, the J end lost 4 bases, and 15 bases lay between the germline ends. CDR3 nucleotides: TGTGCCTGGAGCACAGGACAAGGGGGCACTGAAGCTTTCTTT. Its protein is CAWSTGQGGTEAFF.

The rearrangement links TRBV28 to TRBJ1-5; 8 bases line up with TRBD1. V gave up 2 bases and J gave up 6 bases; unmatched junction bases: 6. The CDR3 is made up of 15 amino acids. Germline V gene sequence: CDR1 MDHEN, CDR2 SYDVKM. The CDR3: CASSLPTGGAQPQHF. The DNA of the CDR3 is TGTGCCAGCAGTTTACCCACAGGGGGGGCTCAGCCCCAGCATTTT.

The chain joins TRBV28 to TRBJ2-4, with 9 positions matching TRBD2. CDR3 size: 16 residues. Trimming cost V 6 bases and J 4 bases; bases outside gene matches: 10. Germline CDR1 MDHEN, CDR2 SYDVKM. CDR3 DNA: TGTGCCAGCAGCGCCCCCCGTGCGGGGGGGAAAAACATTCAGTACTTC. Translated: CASSAPRAGGKNIQYF.

This clone was detected only once. This chain links TRBV7-9 with TRBJ1-3, with D perhaps TRBD1 (6 bases). The length of the CDR3 is 15 residues. Looked up from germline, CDR1 is SEHNR and CDR2 is FQNEAQ (reference sequence). Trimming pared 10 bases from V and 1 base from J, leaving 17 bases between. The CDR3 bases are TGTGCCACCGATTCACAGGGCAGGTCTGGAAACACCATATATTTT. This encodes CATDSQGRSGNTIYF.

The chain couples TRBV10-3 to TRBJ2-5, with TRBD2 matching 12 bases. In germline, CDR1 is ENHRY, CDR2 SYGVKD. Trimming took 2 bases from V and 5 from J; bases not matched to a gene: 6. This CDR3 has 16 residues. For the CDR3, the DNA is TGTGCCATCAGTGAGGTCCTAGCGGGAGGGCGGGAGACCCAGTACTTC. Protein product: CAISEVLAGGRETQYF.

This clone was counted a single time. The CDR3 DNA reads as TGTGCCAGCAGTTCACTAGCGGGAGGGCCGTACGAGCAGTACTTC. Translating it yields CASSSLAGGPYEQYF. The rearrangement uses TRBV6-1 and TRBJ2-7; 13 bases match TRBD2. The CDR3 is made up of 15 amino acids. The germline V gene encodes CDR1 MNHNS and CDR2 SASEGT. After removal of 5 bases from V and 4 bases from J, the junction contained 5 bases not matched to a gene.

This rearrangement joins TRBV20-1 to TRBJ2-1; D is possibly TRBD2 (6 bases). The CDR3 consists of 11 residues. V gave up 5 bases and J gave up 5 bases, with 7 bases separating them. CDR1 is DFQATT, CDR2 SNEGSKA, per germline (reference sequence). CDR3 nucleotide sequence: TGCAGTGCTGGGACTCACAATGAGCAGTTCTTC. Protein sequence: CSAGTHNEQFF.

The chain joins TRBV20-1 to TRBJ2-7; D not resolved. The germline gives CDR1 DFQATT, CDR2 SNEGSKA (reference sequence). With 3 bases removed from V and 12 bases from J, the gap between germline ends came to 15 bases. CDR3 length: 11 amino acids. CDR3 sequence: CSARFTEFPYF. CDR3 nucleotide sequence: TGCAGTGCTAGGTTTACCGAGTTTCCGTACTTC.

This sequence joins TRBV10-3 and TRBJ2-3, with 12 bases identical to TRBD1. The CDR3 is made up of 16 amino acids. Germline V gene lookup returns CDR1 ENHRY and CDR2 SYGVKD. Trimming took 6 bases from V and 5 from J; bases not matched to a gene: 9. This chain's CDR3 is CAIRAGQGAGEDTQYF. In nucleotides, the CDR3 is TGTGCCATCAGAGCGGGACAGGGGGCCGGGGAAGATACGCAGTATTTT.

This rearrangement joins TRBV7-2 to TRBJ1-5, with TRBD1 matching over 7 bases. The CDR3 contains 15 residues. Trimming cost V 3 bases and J 5 bases; bases outside gene matches: 7. The germline CDR1 and CDR2 sequences are SGHTA and FQGNSA. This CDR3 is CASSFRTGFDQPQHF. CDR3 nucleotide sequence: TGTGCCAGCAGCTTCCGGACAGGATTTGATCAGCCCCAGCATTTT.